A selection of T cell receptor beta chains follows, all from one sample in a study of shared clonotypes between healthy human individuals. The method was immunoSEQ multiplex PCR; TCRdb's version includes in-frame clones alone and lacks a portion of them. The sample lists roughly 1,500,000 clones, 95% to 99% occurring once. The material sequenced was naive CD4+ T cells sorted from blood. The source of these receptors is a man aged 30 to 39 in good health. Each CDR3 is given with its conserved first and last residue. The D gene is left open where the match is weak. Some rows mark clone size as missing; the rest say once, few, many or name a class of expanded clone.

TRBJ2-7 | TRBV27 | TRBD1 | . | TGTGCCAGCAGTTTATCTTGGACAGGGGGCGCCTTTATTGCGGACCACAACTACGAGCAGTACTTC | CASSLSWTGGAFIADHNYEQYF
TRBJ1-4 | TRBV28 | TRBD1 | . | TGTGCCAGCAACCGCATCGACAGGGGTGAAAAACTGTTTTTT | CASNRIDRGEKLFF
TRBJ2-5 | TRBV12-5 | . | once | TGTGCTCGGAGAGTCCAAGAGACCCAGTACTTC | CARRVQETQYF
TRBJ2-5 | TRBV7-9 | . | . | TGTGCCAGCAGCTTAGTTCTAGCCGAGACCCAGTACTTC | CASSLVLAETQYF
TRBJ2-7 | TRBV7-6 | TRBD2 | once | TGTGCCAGCAGCTTAGCGTCGGTAGCGGGAGATTACGAGCAGTACTTC | CASSLASVAGDYEQYF
TRBJ2-5 | TRBV7-2 | . | . | TGTGCCAGCAGCCCCCGGACGGCCAATTCGGCCCAGTACTTC | CASSPRTANSAQYF
TRBJ2-2 | TRBV5-4 | . | . | TGTGCCAGCAGCTTGGCCGGTTCCACCGGGGAGCTGTTTTTT | CASSLAGSTGELFF
TRBJ2-1 | TRBV28 | . | . | TGTGCCAGCAGCCAGTTGACGGGAAGCTCCTACAATGAGCAGTTCTTC | CASSQLTGSSYNEQFF
TRBJ2-3 | TRBV28 | TRBD2 | . | TGTGCCAGTAGACTAGCGGGAGGGAATACGCAGTATTTT | CASRLAGGNTQYF
TRBJ2-7 | TRBV5-1 | TRBD2 | . | TGCGCCAGCAGCACGCTGGGACTAGCGGGAGACGAGCAGTACTTC | CASSTLGLAGDEQYF
TRBJ1-2 | TRBV27 | . | . | TGTGCCAGCAGTTCCCGACAAGGGAGCGGCTACACCTTC | CASSSRQGSGYTF
TRBJ2-7 | TRBV9 | . | . | TGTGCCAGCAGCGTAGGAAGTCAGGGGATTTACGAGCAGTACTTC | CASSVGSQGIYEQYF
TRBJ2-7 | TRBV11-2 | . | . | TGTGCCAGCACCCGGGACGGGGCTTTCTACGAGCAGTACTTC | CASTRDGAFYEQYF
TRBJ1-5 | TRBV28 | . | . | TGTGCCAGCAGTTTAATCTCAGGGAATCAGCCCCAGCATTTT | CASSLISGNQPQHF
TRBJ1-5 | TRBV19 | . | . | TGTGCCAGTGGATTTCGGGGTATGGATCAGCCCCAGCATTTT | CASGFRGMDQPQHF
TRBJ2-7 | TRBV4-1 | . | . | TGCGCCAGCAGCAATACAGGCGTTACCTACGAGCAGTACTTC | CASSNTGVTYEQYF
TRBJ2-5 | TRBV15 | . | . | TGTGCCACCAGCAGTCCAGGGGAGGGGCAAGAGACCCAGTACTTC | CATSSPGEGQETQYF
TRBJ2-1 | TRBV18 | . | . | TGTGCCAGCTCACCACCGGGGGATAGAAGTTTCAATGAGCAGTTCTTC | CASSPPGDRSFNEQFF
TRBJ2-7 | TRBV6-5 | TRBD1 | . | TGTGCCAGCAGTTACCAATGGACAGGGCTGGTCGCCGAGCAGTACTTC | CASSYQWTGLVAEQYF
TRBJ2-7 | TRBV7-9 | . | . | TGTGCCAGCAGCTTGTTAGCGGATATGTCGGGCGAGCAGTACTTC | CASSLLADMSGEQYF
TRBJ1-5 | TRBV7-9 | TRBD1 | . | TGTGCCAGCAGCTACTGGACAGGAGACAATCAGCCCCAGCATTTT | CASSYWTGDNQPQHF
TRBJ2-7 | TRBV9 | . | . | TGTGCCAGCAGCCCCCAAGCGCCAGCCCTCTACGAGCAGTACTTC | CASSPQAPALYEQYF
TRBJ2-3 | TRBV29-1 | . | . | TGCAGCGTTGCGGCAGGTCCGCCAGATACGCAGTATTTT | CSVAAGPPDTQYF
TRBJ1-3 | TRBV6-1 | . | . | TGTGCCAGCAGTGATGGAATTGGAAACACCATATATTTT | CASSDGIGNTIYF
TRBJ2-1 | TRBV6-1 | . | . | TGTGCCAGCAGTACCCGGGTAGAAGGTGAGCAGTTCTTC | CASSTRVEGEQFF
TRBJ2-2 | TRBV18 | . | . | TGTGCCAGCTCACCGGCCCGGAACACCGGGGAGCTGTTTTTT | CASSPARNTGELFF
TRBJ1-3 | TRBV7-8 | . | . | TGTGCCAGCAGCTCTAGGTTCTCTGGAAACACCATATATTTT | CASSSRFSGNTIYF
TRBJ2-3 | TRBV29-1 | TRBD1 | . | TGCAGCGTTGGCCTGGACAGGGGCCGCACAGATACGCAGTATTTT | CSVGLDRGRTDTQYF
TRBJ1-2 | TRBV7-9 | . | . | TGTGCCAGCAGCCCTATTGGGCGGAACAACTATGGCTACACCTTC | CASSPIGRNNYGYTF
TRBJ2-2 | TRBV9 | . | . | TGTGCCAGCAGCGTAGCTCAGGGATCCACCGGGGAGCTGTTTTTT | CASSVAQGSTGELFF
TRBJ2-1 | TRBV27 | TRBD1 | . | TGTGCCAGCAGTCGACCGGGACAGGGTTGGGATGAGCAGTTCTTC | CASSRPGQGWDEQFF
TRBJ1-5 | TRBV4-1 | . | . | TGCGCCAGCAGCCAAGGCGCTTCGGGAAATCAGCCCCAGCATTTT | CASSQGASGNQPQHF
TRBJ2-2 | TRBV11-2 | TRBD2 | . | TGTGCCAGCGCGGGAGCCTCGAACTTAAACACCGGGGAGCTGTTTTTT | CASAGASNLNTGELFF
TRBJ2-1 | TRBV5-4 | . | . | TGTGCCAGCAGCTTGGCCCAGGGGCGATATGAGCAGTTCTTC | CASSLAQGRYEQFF
TRBJ2-3 | TRBV19 | . | . | TGTGCCAGTAAAGGGTTGGCGACAGATACGCAGTATTTT | CASKGLATDTQYF
TRBJ1-4 | TRBV4-1 | TRBD1 | . | TGCGCCAGCAGCCAAGCGGGGGGGACAGGGGATGAAAAACTGTTTTTT | CASSQAGGTGDEKLFF
TRBJ2-6 | TRBV9 | . | . | TGTGCCAGCAGCGTAGACAGTGGGGCCAACGTCCTGACTTTC | CASSVDSGANVLTF
TRBJ2-2 | TRBV25-1 | . | . | TGTGCCAGCAGTTGGTCCGGGGAGCTGTTTTTT | CASSWSGELFF
TRBJ1-4 | TRBV5-1 | . | . | TGCGCCACCGCACCACGGCCCGCAACTAATGAAAAACTGTTTTTT | CATAPRPATNEKLFF
TRBJ2-1 | TRBV5-1 | TRBD2 | . | TGCGCCAGCAGCAGGGGACTAGCGATCTCCTACAATGAGCAGTTCTTC | CASSRGLAISYNEQFF
TRBJ2-1 | TRBV5-4 | . | . | TGTGCCAGCAGCTCAACTTCCTACAATGAGCAGTTCTTC | CASSSTSYNEQFF
TRBJ2-3 | TRBV10-3 | TRBD2 | . | TGTGCCATCAGATCGCAGGGACTAGCGGGAGGGGGCACAGATACGCAGTATTTT | CAIRSQGLAGGGTDTQYF
TRBJ2-3 | TRBV6-6 | . | . | TGTGCCAGCAGTTACGGGCAGGATACGCAGTATTTT | CASSYGQDTQYF
TRBJ1-3 | TRBV5-1 | TRBD1 | . | TGCGCCAGCATCCCAGAGGGGGACAGGCGACTTTTT | CASIPEGDRRLF
TRBJ2-7 | TRBV7-7 | . | . | TGTGCTAGCAGCGCGGTCCAGGGGAGCGAGCAGTACTTC | CASSAVQGSEQYF
TRBJ2-7 | TRBV7-2 | TRBD2 | . | TGTGCCAGCAGCTTAAGGGGCGCTAGCGGGACAACATACGAGCAGTACTTC | CASSLRGASGTTYEQYF
TRBJ2-5 | TRBV6-5 | . | . | TGTGCCAGCAGTCGCCAGGGGGGTTCTTGGGAGACCCAGTACTTC | CASSRQGGSWETQYF
TRBJ2-7 | TRBV14 | TRBD2 | . | TGTGCCAGCAGACCTAGCGGGATATACGAGCAGTACTTC | CASRPSGIYEQYF
TRBJ2-7 | TRBV2 | . | . | TGTGCCAGCACGACGGGCCCCTACGAGCAGTACTTC | CASTTGPYEQYF
TRBJ1-2 | TRBV18 | TRBD1 | . | TGTGCCAGCTCGCTCGGACAGGGCGACGGGGACACCTTC | CASSLGQGDGDTF
TRBJ2-1 | TRBV6-5 | TRBD1 | . | TGTGCCAGCAGTTACTCGACCAGGGGGATGGTTGAGTTCTTC | CASSYSTRGMVEFF
TRBJ2-7 | TRBV25-1 | . | . | TGTGCCAGCAGTTTAGATTACTACGAGCAGTACTTC | CASSLDYYEQYF
TRBJ2-7 | TRBV7-9 | TRBD2 | once | TGTGCCAGCAGCTCTACTAGCGTCTCCTACGAGCAGTACTTC | CASSSTSVSYEQYF
TRBJ2-1 | TRBV9 | TRBD1 | . | TGTGCCAGCGCCGTACAGGGGGGAACGTACAATGAGCAGTTCTTC | CASAVQGGTYNEQFF
TRBJ2-2 | TRBV11-2 | . | . | TGTGCCAGCAGCCCCGGACGTTACACCGGGGAGCTGTTTTTT | CASSPGRYTGELFF
TRBJ1-3 | TRBV18 | . | . | TGTGCCAGCTCTCACCGCCAGGGAATTTCTGGAAACACCATATATTTT | CASSHRQGISGNTIYF
TRBJ1-2 | TRBV28 | TRBD1 | . | TGTGCCAGCAGCCTTCAGGGACAGGGGAGTGGCTACACCTTC | CASSLQGQGSGYTF
TRBJ1-1 | TRBV25-1 | TRBD1 | . | TGTGCCAGCAGAGGGACAGCTAACACTGAAGCTTTCTTT | CASRGTANTEAFF
TRBJ2-7 | TRBV20-1 | TRBD1 | . | TGCAGTGCGGGGACAGTCCACGAGCAGTACTTC | CSAGTVHEQYF
TRBJ1-3 | TRBV30 | . | once | TGTGCCTGGTCCAACGGAGGGGACACCATATATTTT | CAWSNGGDTIYF